This T cell receptor beta chain was captured in a study of molecular identifiers for immune sequencing clone quantification. Overall study context: Four of five RNA aliquots from roughly 21,000 or 96,000 naive CD8 T cells were sequenced.

This clonotype was recorded many times. Its antigen is unknown. General observations from the study: In naive cells, under 1% of molecules belonged to clones above 20 RNA copies, against over 97% in effector cells.

Via MiXCR, TCRdb re-called the PCR reads, giving one row per CDR3 protein. The data hold a few hundred thousand distinct CDR3 sequences, with 24% observed a single time. Trimming shortened V by 6 bases and J by 2 bases, and 17 bases separated the two germline ends. This CDR3 region has 14 residues. Germline values: CDR1 DFQATT, CDR2 SNEGSKA (reference sequence). Naive CD8 sequencing libraries were generated from roughly 20,000 to 1,000,000 sorted cells, with 10%, 30% or 50% RNA as input. A CD8+CD4-CCR7+CD45RA+ phenotype served as the sorting definition for naive CD8 T cells. This TCR was recovered from a human donor in good health. Some libraries in this study had Jurkat cell RNA spiked in. The sequencing sample was made of naive CD8+ T cells from blood, with Jurkat cell RNA spiked in. Specified subset: FACS-sorted CD8+CD4-CCR7+CD45RA+ naive T cells. V and J are TRBV20-1 and TRBJ2-7; D ambiguous. CDR3 protein: CSAPQTWPPYEQYF. For the CDR3, the DNA is TGCAGTGCGCCCCAAACTTGGCCCCCCTACGAGCAGTACTTC.